This T cell receptor (beta chain) was retrieved from a study of blood T cell repertoires in COVID-19. Study at large: From the United States, Italy and Spain came samples of acute and convalescent COVID-19. T cells, B-cell-depleted T cells, or PBMCs provided the cDNA or gDNA that served as material.

Authors' data handling: Amplification from reference gene primers served as the basis for estimated nucleated cell counts. Some clones are missing from TCRdb's copy, which holds only in-frame ones; the method was immunoSEQ multiplex PCR. V, J and clone size reflect that table, while D and trimming were determined from the DNA. This repertoire shows approximately 36,000 clones, approximately 81% found once; its top ten account for 1.5% to 2%. The germline V gene encodes CDR1 SGHKS and CDR2 YYEKEE (reference sequence). This CDR3 contains 14 residues. Losses at the gene ends were 4 bases for V and 6 bases for J; bases not matched to a gene: 4.

The rearrangement links TRBV5-5 to TRBJ1-4, with TRBD1 identical over 9 bases. This TCR was recovered from a man in his 60s with COVID-19, enrolled during active disease. Sequencing was done on a sample of peripheral blood. In DNA, the CDR3 is TGTGCCAGCAGCCCACAGGGGGCGGATGAAAAACTGTTTTTT. It encodes CASSPQGADEKLFF.